These T cell receptor beta chains were read from a single sample in a study of CD8 T cells in ankylosing spondylitis. TCRdb re-called the 5' RACE reads with MiXCR, one entry per CDR3 protein. The sample carries 750,000 to 850,000 distinct CDR3 sequences, 12% recorded once. Specimen: blood, either unsorted or a sorted T cell fraction (not recorded which). Receptors originate from a male donor with ankylosing spondylitis. The conserved cysteine and the conserved F or W are not part of the CDR3 here. Clone size appears in some rows only: once, few, many, or a class for an expanded clone.

v_gene	abundance	j_gene	CDR3aa
TRBV20-1	many	TRBJ2-1	SALSSGEKQF
TRBV7-9	.	TRBJ2-3	ASSLGQPGTDTQY
TRBV10-2	few	TRBJ2-3	ASRIAGDGADTQY
TRBV7-2	many	TRBJ1-2	ASSLDRGGWWSGYT
TRBV4-2	many	TRBJ2-7	ASSSQSSYEQY
TRBV20-1	many	TRBJ1-5	SAIPGASAQH
TRBV20-1	many	TRBJ2-3	SATKMGGGWREQY
TRBV11-3	.	TRBJ2-2	ASSPDLGQNTGELF
TRBV20-1	.	TRBJ1-1	SAPRTEVNTEAF
TRBV20-1	many	TRBJ2-7	SARRRPSYEQY
TRBV20-1	few	TRBJ2-1	SALGGTYNEQF
TRBV5-5	.	TRBJ2-3	ASSPQLDTQY
TRBV7-2	.	TRBJ2-3	ASSLNTLGDTQY
TRBV5-1	many	TRBJ1-2	ASSLAAGRNYGYT
TRBV5-1	many	TRBJ2-1	ASSLAAGAEQF
TRBV18	few	TRBJ2-4	ASSRQGPANIQY
TRBV6-1	few	TRBJ1-5	ASSDAVRNQPQH
TRBV29-1	many	TRBJ2-7	SVLALDSYEQY
TRBV27	.	TRBJ1-2	ASSWGRESNYGYT
TRBV6-5	many	TRBJ2-7	ASSYDSWDPSSYEQY
TRBV27	.	TRBJ2-7	ASSSSDVYEQY
TRBV7-2	.	TRBJ2-5	ASSLVASGGDETQY
TRBV16	.	TRBJ2-7	ASSQTDRGLYEQY
TRBV7-2	few	TRBJ1-3	ASTERGLSGNTIY
TRBV20-1	.	TRBJ1-5	SARTGQVYSNQPQH
TRBV27	few	TRBJ2-5	ASGMRYQETQY
TRBV3-1	many	TRBJ2-1	ASSQVFYGFSSYNEQF
TRBV6-5	few	TRBJ1-2	ASSHTDRGYGYT
TRBV7-2	.	TRBJ2-2	ASSRGISGTGELF
TRBV5-1	.	TRBJ1-2	ASSLDSALNYGYT
TRBV20-1	few	TRBJ2-5	SGLSPQETQY
TRBV6-2/TRBV6-3	few	TRBJ1-1	ASSENNWKTEAF
TRBV20-1	.	TRBJ1-5	SARDTHSNQPQH
TRBV4-2	.	TRBJ1-1	ASNRGWTNTEAF
TRBV20-1	many	TRBJ1-1	SARRQGIEDAF
TRBV29-1	many	TRBJ2-2	SVLLTGELF
TRBV4-1	.	TRBJ2-5	ASSQGLPRGGGKTQY
TRBV5-1	.	TRBJ2-3	ASSLGTSGRFRDTQY
TRBV4-3	.	TRBJ1-2	ASSQVGTDYGYT
TRBV6-5	.	TRBJ2-7	ASSYSTSSTYEQY
TRBV20-1	.	TRBJ2-1	SAEAGSSYNEQF
TRBV5-1	few	TRBJ2-1	ASRLRGSYNEQF
TRBV18	.	TRBJ1-2	ASSPPAGLAGWGYT
TRBV7-2	many	TRBJ2-1	ASSRRGDNEQF
TRBV20-1	few	TRBJ2-7	SARAPSGGFHEQY
TRBV20-1	few	TRBJ2-5	SAAPGGAGETQY
TRBV7-9	.	TRBJ2-3	ASTGLAGRTQY
TRBV9	few	TRBJ2-5	ASSVGAGADMTQY
TRBV9	.	TRBJ2-3	ASSVDLAGTDTQY
TRBV4-3	.	TRBJ2-3	ASSQSGVYADTQY
TRBV20-1	.	TRBJ2-5	SAVRAGETQY